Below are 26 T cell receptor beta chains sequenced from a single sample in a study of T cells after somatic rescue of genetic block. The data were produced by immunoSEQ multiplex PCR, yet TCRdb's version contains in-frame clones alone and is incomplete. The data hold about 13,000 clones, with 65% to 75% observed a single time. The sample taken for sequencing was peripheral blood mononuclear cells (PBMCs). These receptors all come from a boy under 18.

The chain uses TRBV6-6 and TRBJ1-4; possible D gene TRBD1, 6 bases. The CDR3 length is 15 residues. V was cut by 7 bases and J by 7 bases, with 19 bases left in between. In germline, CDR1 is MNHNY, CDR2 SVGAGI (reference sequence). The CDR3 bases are TGTGCCAGCACCTACTTCGGTGGAGGGGGTGAAAAACTGTTTTTT. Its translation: CASTYFGGGGEKLFF.

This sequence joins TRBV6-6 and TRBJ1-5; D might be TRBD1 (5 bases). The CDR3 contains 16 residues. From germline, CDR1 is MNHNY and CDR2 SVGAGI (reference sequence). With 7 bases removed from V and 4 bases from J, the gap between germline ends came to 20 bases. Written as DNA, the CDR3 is TGTGCCAGCAAGGGGAAAACAACGGGTGGAAATCAGCCCCAGCATTTT. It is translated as CASKGKTTGGNQPQHF.

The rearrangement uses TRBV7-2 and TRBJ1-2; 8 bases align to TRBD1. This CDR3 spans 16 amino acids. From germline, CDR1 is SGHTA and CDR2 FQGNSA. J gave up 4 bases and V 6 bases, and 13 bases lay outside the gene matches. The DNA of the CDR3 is TGTGCCAGCAGGACCTCTCTCAGGGGGCGCCTCTATGGCTACACCTTC. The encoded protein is CASRTSLRGRLYGYTF.

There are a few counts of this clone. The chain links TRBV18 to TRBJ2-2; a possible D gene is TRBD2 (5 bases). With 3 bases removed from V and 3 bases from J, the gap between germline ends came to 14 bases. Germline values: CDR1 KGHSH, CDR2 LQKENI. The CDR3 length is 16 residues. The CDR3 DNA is TGTGCCAGCTCACCCGACGAGAGAGGGTACACCGGGGAGCTGTTTTTT. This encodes CASSPDERGYTGELFF.

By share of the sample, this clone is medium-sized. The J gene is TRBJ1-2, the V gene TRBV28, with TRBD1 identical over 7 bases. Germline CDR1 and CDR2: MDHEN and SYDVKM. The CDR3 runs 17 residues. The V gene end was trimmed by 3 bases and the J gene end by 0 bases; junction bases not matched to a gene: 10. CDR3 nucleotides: TGTGCCAGCAGTTTCTCCAGACAGGGTATTTCTAACTATGGCTACACCTTC. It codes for CASSFSRQGISNYGYTF.

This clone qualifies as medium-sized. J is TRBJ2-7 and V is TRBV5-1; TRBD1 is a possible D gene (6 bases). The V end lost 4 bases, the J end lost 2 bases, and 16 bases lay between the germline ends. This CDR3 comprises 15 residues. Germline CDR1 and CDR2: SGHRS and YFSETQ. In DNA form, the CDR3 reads TGCGCCAGCAGCCCGGCTCCGGGACAAACCTACGAGCAGTACTTC. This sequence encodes CASSPAPGQTYEQYF.

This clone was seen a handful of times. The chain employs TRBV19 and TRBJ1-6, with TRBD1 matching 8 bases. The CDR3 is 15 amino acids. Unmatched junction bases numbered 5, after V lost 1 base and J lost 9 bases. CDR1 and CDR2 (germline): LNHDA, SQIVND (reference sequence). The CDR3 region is CASSIGAGGGSPLHF. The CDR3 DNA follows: TGTGCCAGTAGTATAGGGGCAGGGGGCGGTTCACCCCTCCACTTT. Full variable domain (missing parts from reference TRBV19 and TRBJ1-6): DGGITQSPKYLFRKEGQNVTLSCEQNLNHDAMYWYRQDPGQGLRLIYYSQIVNDFQKGDIAEGYSVSREKKESFPLTVTSAQKNPTAFYLCASSIGAGGGSPLHFGNGTRLTVT.

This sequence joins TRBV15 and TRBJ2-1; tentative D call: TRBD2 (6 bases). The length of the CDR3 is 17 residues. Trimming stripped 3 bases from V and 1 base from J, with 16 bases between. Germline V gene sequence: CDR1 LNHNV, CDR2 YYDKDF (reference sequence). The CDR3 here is CATSRYGTRGSYNEQFF. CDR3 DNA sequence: TGTGCCACCAGCAGGTATGGGACTCGCGGATCCTACAATGAGCAGTTCTTC. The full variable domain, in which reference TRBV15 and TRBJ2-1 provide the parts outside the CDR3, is DAMVIQNPRYQVTQFGKPVTLSCSQTLNHNVMYWYQQKSSQAPKLLFHYYDKDFNNEADTPDNFQSRRPNTSFCFLDIRSPGLGDTAMYLCATSRYGTRGSYNEQFFGPGTRLTVL.

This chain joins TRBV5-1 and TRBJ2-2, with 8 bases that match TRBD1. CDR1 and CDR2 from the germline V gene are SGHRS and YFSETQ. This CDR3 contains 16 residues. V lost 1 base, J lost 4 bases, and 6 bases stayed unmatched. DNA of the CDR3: TGCGCCAGCAGCTTGTGGCAGGGGGCGACCACCGGGGAGCTGTTTTTT. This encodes CASSLWQGATTGELFF.

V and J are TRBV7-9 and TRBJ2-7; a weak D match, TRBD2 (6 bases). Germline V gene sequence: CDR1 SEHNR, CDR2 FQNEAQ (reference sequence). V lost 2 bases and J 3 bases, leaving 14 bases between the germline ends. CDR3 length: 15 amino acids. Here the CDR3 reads CASSLKLGEVYEQYF. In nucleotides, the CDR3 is TGTGCCAGCAGCTTAAAACTGGGGGAGGTCTACGAGCAGTACTTC.

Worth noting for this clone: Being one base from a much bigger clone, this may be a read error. CDR3 sequence reads: CASSLTGQGVGAGELFF. CDR3 DNA sequence: TGTGCCAGCAGTTTGACCGGACAGGGGGTAGGGGCCGGGGAGCTGTTTTTT. The chain links TRBV27 to TRBJ2-2; TRBD1 matches 10 bases. CDR3 length: 17 amino acids. Germline V lookup: CDR1 MNHEY, CDR2 SMNVEV (reference sequence). V lost 3 bases, J lost 6 bases, and 10 bases stayed unmatched.

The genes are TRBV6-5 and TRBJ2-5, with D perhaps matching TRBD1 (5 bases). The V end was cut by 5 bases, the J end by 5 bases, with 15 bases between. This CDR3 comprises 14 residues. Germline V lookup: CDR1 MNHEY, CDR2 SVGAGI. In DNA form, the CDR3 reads TGTGCCAGCAGTCTACGTACAGCAGGGGAGACCCAGTACTTC. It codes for CASSLRTAGETQYF.

CDR3 nucleotides: TGCGCCAGCAGCTTGTTCAAGGACAGGGCCTCTTATAATTCACCCCTCCACTTT. Translation: CASSLFKDRASYNSPLHF. The V and J genes are TRBV5-1 and TRBJ1-6; 8 nucleotides line up with TRBD1. Per germline, CDR1 SGHRS and CDR2 YFSETQ. V gave up 1 base and J gave up 4 bases; unmatched junction bases: 10. The CDR3 spans 18 residues.

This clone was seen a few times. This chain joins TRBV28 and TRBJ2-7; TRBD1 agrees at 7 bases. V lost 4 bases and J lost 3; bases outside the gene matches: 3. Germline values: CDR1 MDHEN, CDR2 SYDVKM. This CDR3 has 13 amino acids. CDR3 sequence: CASSSTGDYEQYF. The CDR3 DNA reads TGTGCCAGCAGTTCCACAGGGGACTACGAGCAGTACTTC.

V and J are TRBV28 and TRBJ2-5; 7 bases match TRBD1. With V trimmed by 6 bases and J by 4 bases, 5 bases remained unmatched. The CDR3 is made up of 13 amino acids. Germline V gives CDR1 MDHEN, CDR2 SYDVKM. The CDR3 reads CASSPGQVETQYF. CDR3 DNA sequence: TGTGCCAGCAGCCCCGGACAGGTAGAGACCCAGTACTTC.

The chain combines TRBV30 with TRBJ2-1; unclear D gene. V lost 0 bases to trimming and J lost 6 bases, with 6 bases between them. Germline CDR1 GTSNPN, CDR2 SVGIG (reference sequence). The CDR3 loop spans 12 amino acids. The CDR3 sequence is CAWSVRTNEQFF. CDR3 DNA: TGTGCCTGGAGTGTGAGAACCAATGAGCAGTTCTTC.

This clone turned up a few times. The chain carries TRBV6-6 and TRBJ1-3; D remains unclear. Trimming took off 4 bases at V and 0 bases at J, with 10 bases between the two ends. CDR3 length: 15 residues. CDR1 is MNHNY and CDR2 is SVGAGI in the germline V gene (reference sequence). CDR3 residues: CASSFLGISGNTIYF. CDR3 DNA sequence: TGTGCCAGCAGTTTTCTAGGGATCTCTGGAAACACCATATATTTT.

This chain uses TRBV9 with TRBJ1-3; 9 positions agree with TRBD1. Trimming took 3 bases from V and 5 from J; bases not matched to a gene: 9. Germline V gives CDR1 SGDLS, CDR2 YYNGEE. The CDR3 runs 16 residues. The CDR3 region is CASSGPGTGLRNTIYF. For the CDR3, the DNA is TGTGCCAGCAGCGGCCCCGGGACAGGGTTACGAAACACCATATATTTT.

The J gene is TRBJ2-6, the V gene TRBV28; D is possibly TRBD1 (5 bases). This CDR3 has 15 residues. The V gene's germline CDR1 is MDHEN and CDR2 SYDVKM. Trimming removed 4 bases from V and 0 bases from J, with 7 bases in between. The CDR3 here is CASSSGSSGANVLTF. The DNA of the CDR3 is TGTGCCAGCAGTTCAGGGTCCTCTGGGGCCAACGTCCTGACTTTC.

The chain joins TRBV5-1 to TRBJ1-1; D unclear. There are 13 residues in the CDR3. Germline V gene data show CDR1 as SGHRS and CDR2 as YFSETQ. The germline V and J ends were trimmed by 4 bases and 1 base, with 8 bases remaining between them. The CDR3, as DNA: TGCGCCAGCAGCGGCGGGGAGAACACTGAAGCTTTCTTT. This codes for CASSGGENTEAFF.

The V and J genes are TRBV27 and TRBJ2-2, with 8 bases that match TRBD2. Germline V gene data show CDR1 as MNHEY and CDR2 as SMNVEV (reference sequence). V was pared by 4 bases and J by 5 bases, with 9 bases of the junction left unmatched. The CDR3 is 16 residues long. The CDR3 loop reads CASSSSIAGRTGELFF. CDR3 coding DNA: TGTGCCAGCAGTTCTAGCATAGCGGGGAGGACCGGGGAGCTGTTTTTT.

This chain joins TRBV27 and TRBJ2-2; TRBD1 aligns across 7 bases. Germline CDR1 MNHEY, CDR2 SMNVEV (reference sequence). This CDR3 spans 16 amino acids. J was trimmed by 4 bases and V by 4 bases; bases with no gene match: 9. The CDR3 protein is CASSYPDRLLTGELFF. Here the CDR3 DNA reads TGTGCCAGCAGTTACCCGGACAGGCTCCTCACCGGGGAGCTGTTTTTT.

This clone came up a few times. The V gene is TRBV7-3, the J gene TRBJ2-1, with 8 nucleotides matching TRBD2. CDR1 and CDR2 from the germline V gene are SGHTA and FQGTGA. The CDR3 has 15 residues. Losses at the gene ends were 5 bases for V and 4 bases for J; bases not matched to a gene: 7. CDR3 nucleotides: TGTGCCAGCAGCATTCAGCGGGAGTCATACAATGAGCAGTTCTTC. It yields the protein CASSIQRESYNEQFF.

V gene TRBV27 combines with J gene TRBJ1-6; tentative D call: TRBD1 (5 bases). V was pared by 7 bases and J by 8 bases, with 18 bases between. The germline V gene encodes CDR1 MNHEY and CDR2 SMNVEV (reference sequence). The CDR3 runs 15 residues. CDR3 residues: CASTASGAIYSPLHF. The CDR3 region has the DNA TGTGCCAGCACGGCTTCCGGGGCCATTTATTCACCCCTCCACTTT.

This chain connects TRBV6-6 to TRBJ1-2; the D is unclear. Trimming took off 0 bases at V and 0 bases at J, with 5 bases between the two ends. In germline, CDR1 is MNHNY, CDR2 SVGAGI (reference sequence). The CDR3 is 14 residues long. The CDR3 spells CASSYSRANYGYTF. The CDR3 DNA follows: TGTGCCAGCAGTTACTCGCGTGCTAACTATGGCTACACCTTC.

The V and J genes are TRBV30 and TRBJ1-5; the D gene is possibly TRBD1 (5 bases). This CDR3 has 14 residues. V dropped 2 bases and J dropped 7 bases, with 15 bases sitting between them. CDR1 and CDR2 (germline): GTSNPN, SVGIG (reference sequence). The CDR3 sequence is CAWSPPGSQQPQHF. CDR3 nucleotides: TGTGCCTGGAGTCCTCCAGGGAGTCAGCAGCCCCAGCATTTT.